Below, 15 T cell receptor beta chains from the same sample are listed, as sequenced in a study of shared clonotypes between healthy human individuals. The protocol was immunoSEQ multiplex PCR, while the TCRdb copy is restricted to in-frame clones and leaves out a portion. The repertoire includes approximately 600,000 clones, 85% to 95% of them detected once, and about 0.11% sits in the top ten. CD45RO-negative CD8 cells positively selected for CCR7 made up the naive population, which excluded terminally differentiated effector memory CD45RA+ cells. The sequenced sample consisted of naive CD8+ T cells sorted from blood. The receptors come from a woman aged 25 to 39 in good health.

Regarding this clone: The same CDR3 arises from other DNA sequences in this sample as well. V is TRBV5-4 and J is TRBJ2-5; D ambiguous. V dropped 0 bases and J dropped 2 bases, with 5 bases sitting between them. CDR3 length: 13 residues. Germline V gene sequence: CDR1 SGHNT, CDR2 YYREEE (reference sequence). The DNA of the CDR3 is TGTGCCAGCAGCTTGGAAAGTCAAGAGACCCAGTACTTC. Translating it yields CASSLESQETQYF.

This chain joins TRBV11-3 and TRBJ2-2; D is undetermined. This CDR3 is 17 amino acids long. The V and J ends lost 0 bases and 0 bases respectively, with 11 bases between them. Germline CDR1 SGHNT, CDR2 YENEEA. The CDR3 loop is CASSLDFGTSNTGELFF. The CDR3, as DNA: TGTGCCAGCAGCTTAGATTTTGGCACCTCGAACACCGGGGAGCTGTTTTTT.

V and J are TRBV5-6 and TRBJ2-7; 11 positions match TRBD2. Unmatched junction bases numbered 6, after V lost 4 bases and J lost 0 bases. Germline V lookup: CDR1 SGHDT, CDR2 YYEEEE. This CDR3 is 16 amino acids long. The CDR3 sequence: CASSRTSGWSSYEQYF. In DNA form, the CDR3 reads TGTGCCAGCAGCCGGACTAGCGGGTGGAGCTCCTACGAGCAGTACTTC.

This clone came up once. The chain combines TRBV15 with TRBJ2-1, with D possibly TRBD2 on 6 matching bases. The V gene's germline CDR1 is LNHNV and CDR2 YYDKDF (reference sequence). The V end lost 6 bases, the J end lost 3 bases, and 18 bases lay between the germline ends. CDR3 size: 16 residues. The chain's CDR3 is CATSPYASVGYNEQFF. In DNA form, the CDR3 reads TGTGCCACCAGTCCCTACGCTAGCGTCGGCTACAATGAGCAGTTCTTC.

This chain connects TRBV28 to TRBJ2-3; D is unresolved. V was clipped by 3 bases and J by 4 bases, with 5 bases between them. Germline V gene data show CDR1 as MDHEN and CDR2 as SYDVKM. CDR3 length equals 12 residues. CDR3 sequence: CASSFPADTQYF. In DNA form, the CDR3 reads TGTGCCAGCAGTTTCCCGGCAGATACGCAGTATTTT.

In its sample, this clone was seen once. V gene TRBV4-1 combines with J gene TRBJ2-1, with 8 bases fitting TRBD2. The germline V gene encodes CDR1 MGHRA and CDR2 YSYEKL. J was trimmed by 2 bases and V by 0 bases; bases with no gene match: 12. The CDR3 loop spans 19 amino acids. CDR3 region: CASSQDPLGELAAYNEQFF. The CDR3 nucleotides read TGCGCCAGCAGCCAAGATCCCCTCGGAGAACTAGCGGCCTACAATGAGCAGTTCTTC.

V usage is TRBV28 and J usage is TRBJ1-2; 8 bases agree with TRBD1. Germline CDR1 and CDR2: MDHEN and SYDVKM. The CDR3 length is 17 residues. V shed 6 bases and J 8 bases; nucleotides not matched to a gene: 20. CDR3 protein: CASSLGYLVGQGRGYTF. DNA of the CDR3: TGTGCCAGCAGCCTTGGGTACCTTGTCGGACAGGGTCGGGGCTACACCTTC.

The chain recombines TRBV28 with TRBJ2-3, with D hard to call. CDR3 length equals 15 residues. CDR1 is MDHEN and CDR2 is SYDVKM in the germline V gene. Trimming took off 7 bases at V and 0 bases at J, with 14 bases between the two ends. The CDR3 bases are TGTGCCAGCACCCCAAGTCAGGCGAGCACAGATACGCAGTATTTT. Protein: CASTPSQASTDTQYF.

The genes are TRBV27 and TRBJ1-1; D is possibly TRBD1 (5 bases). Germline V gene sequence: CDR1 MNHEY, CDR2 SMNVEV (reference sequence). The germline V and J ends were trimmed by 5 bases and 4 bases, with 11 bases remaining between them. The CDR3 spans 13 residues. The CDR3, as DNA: TGTGCCAGCAGTGGGGTGGGGCTCACTGAAGCTTTCTTT. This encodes CASSGVGLTEAFF.

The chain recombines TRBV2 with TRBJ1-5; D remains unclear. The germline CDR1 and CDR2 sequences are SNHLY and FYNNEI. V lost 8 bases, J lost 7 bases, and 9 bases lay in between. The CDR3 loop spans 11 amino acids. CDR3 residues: CASSLGQPQHF. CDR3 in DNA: TGTGCCAGCTCTCTCGGGCAGCCCCAGCATTTT.

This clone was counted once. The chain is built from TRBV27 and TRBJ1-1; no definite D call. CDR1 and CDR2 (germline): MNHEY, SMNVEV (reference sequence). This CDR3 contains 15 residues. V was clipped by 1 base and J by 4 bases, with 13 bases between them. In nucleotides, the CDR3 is TGTGCCAGCAGTTTATATCGCTATGCAAGCACTGAAGCTTTCTTT. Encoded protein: CASSLYRYASTEAFF.

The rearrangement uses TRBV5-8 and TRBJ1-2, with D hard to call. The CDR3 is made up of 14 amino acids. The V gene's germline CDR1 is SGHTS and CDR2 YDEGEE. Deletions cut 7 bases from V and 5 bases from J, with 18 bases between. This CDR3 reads CASSPQRAIYGYTF. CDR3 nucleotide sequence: TGTGCCAGCTCCCCCCAGCGAGCGATATATGGCTACACCTTC.

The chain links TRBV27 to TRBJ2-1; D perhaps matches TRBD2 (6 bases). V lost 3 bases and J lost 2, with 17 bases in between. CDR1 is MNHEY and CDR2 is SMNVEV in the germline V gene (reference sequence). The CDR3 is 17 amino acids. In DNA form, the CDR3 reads TGTGCCAGCAGTTTGGCTTGGGGGGAGTGGGCCTACAATGAGCAGTTCTTC. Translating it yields CASSLAWGEWAYNEQFF.

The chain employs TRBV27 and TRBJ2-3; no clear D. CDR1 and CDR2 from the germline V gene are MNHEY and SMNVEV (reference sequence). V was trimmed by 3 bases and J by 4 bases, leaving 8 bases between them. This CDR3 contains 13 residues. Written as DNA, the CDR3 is TGTGCCAGCAGTTTGGTAGTGGCAGATACGCAGTATTTT. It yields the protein CASSLVVADTQYF.

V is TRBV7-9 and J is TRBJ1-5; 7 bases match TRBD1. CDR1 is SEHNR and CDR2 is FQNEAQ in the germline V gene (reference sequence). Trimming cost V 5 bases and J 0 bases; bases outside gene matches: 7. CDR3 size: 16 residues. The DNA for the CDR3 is TGTGCCAGCAGCGGTATGGGACAGCCTAGCAATCAGCCCCAGCATTTT. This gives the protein CASSGMGQPSNQPQHF.